Listed here are 26 T cell receptor beta chains from one sample, sequenced in a study of blood T cell repertoires in COVID-19. Sequencing was performed with immunoSEQ multiplex PCR; in TCRdb, only in-frame clones are kept and a portion is missing. The sample records more than 150,000 clones, 70% to 90% being singletons. The sample comprised peripheral blood. Receptor source: a man aged 35-49 years with active or convalescent COVID-19.

This clone came up once. The rearrangement joins TRBV5-6 to TRBJ1-6; a weak D match, TRBD1 (5 bases). The V and J ends lost 0 bases and 9 bases respectively, with 19 bases between them. The CDR3 is made up of 17 amino acids. In germline, CDR1 is SGHDT, CDR2 YYEEEE. The CDR3 is CASSLGARRGLVSPLHF. In DNA form, the CDR3 reads TGTGCCAGCAGCTTGGGGGCCAGACGGGGGTTAGTTTCACCCCTCCACTTT.

V and J are TRBV19 and TRBJ2-5; the match to TRBD2 covers 11 bases. The germline CDR1 and CDR2 sequences are LNHDA and SQIVND (reference sequence). The CDR3 has 15 residues. V was clipped by 5 bases and J by 4 bases; unmatched bases: 6. The CDR3 DNA reads TGTGCCAGTAGTTTTAGCGGGGGGGCGGGAGAGACCCAGTACTTC. Translating it yields CASSFSGGAGETQYF.

The J gene is TRBJ2-5, the V gene TRBV5-5; 7 bases agree with TRBD1. Germline loops: CDR1 SGHKS, CDR2 YYEKEE (reference sequence). The CDR3 consists of 15 residues. V gave up 7 bases and J gave up 4 bases; unmatched junction bases: 13. CDR3 sequence reads: CASAPDRFAVETQYF. CDR3 DNA sequence: TGTGCCAGCGCCCCGGACAGGTTCGCTGTAGAGACCCAGTACTTC.

The chain recombines TRBV21-1 with TRBJ2-2; the table names TRBD1, a call not compared with the DNA. TRBV21-1 is designated a pseudogene. The length of the CDR3 is 14 residues. The CDR3 region is CASSRQGGTGELFF. The CDR3 bases are TGTGCCAGCAGCAGACAGGGGGGCACCGGGGAGCTGTTTTTT.

This chain joins TRBV9 and TRBJ1-1; D possibly corresponds to TRBD1 (6 bases). The ends were cut back, 2 bases at V and 6 bases at J, with 14 bases in the middle. This CDR3 is 14 amino acids long. Germline loops: CDR1 SGDLS, CDR2 YYNGEE. The CDR3 DNA is TGTGCCAGCAGCGTGAGCACAGGGATGGCTGAAGCTTTCTTT. Protein product: CASSVSTGMAEAFF.

CDR3 sequence (DNA): TGTGCCAGCAGCCGGACTAGCGCCTACGGGGAGCTGTTTTTT. Translation: CASSRTSAYGELFF. The chain links TRBV11-2 to TRBJ2-2; TRBD2 matches 9 bases. The trim removed 5 bases at V and 7 bases at J, leaving 5 bases unmatched. The length of the CDR3 is 14 residues. Germline V lookup: CDR1 SGHAT, CDR2 FQNNGV.

The chain is built from TRBV5-4 and TRBJ2-2, with D hard to call. V dropped 4 bases and J dropped 0 bases, with 10 bases sitting between them. This CDR3 comprises 15 residues. Germline CDR1 reads SGHNT; CDR2 reads YYREEE (reference sequence). DNA for the CDR3: TGTGCCAGCAGCCACACTACCTCGAACACCGGGGAGCTGTTTTTT. As protein: CASSHTTSNTGELFF. Full variable domain (remainder filled in from reference TRBV5-4 and TRBJ2-2): ETGVTQSPTHLIKTRGQQVTLRCSSQSGHNTVSWYQQALGQGPQFIFQYYREEENGRGNFPPRFSGLQFPNYSSELNVNALELDDSALYLCASSHTTSNTGELFFGEGSRLTVL.

This rearrangement joins TRBV14 to TRBJ2-2, with TRBD2 identical over 9 bases. After removal of 2 bases from V and 7 bases from J, the junction contained 8 bases not matched to a gene. CDR1 is SGHDN and CDR2 is FVKESK in the germline V gene. CDR3 length: 16 residues. This CDR3 reads CASSQFSGGSGGELFF. Written as DNA, the CDR3 is TGTGCCAGCAGCCAATTTAGCGGGGGATCGGGCGGGGAGCTGTTTTTT.

The CDR3, as DNA: TGCGCCAGCAGCTTGGTCCTAGCCGATGAGCAGTTCTTC. As protein: CASSLVLADEQFF. The V gene is TRBV5-1, the J gene TRBJ2-1; D might be TRBD2 (5 bases). The CDR3 has 13 amino acids. Germline V lookup: CDR1 SGHRS, CDR2 YFSETQ. V was cut by 0 bases and J by 8 bases, with 9 bases left in between.

The genes are TRBV13 and TRBJ2-1; D is unresolved. Trimming cost V 3 bases and J 8 bases, with 14 bases left between them. The CDR3 spans 14 residues. The germline V gene has CDR1 PRHDT and CDR2 FYEKMQ (reference sequence). The CDR3 coding sequence is TGTGCCAGCAGCTTCTCGTCCTTGGGCGATGAGCAGTTCTTC. Its protein product is CASSFSSLGDEQFF.

CDR3 region: CASSSQLSSGDTGELFF. DNA of the CDR3: TGCGCCAGCAGCTCACAACTTTCTAGCGGGGACACCGGGGAGCTGTTTTTT. The chain employs TRBV5-1 and TRBJ2-2, with 9 bases identical to TRBD2. Germline V lookup: CDR1 SGHRS, CDR2 YFSETQ. The length of the CDR3 is 17 residues. V lost 3 bases to trimming and J lost 3 bases; unmatched junction nucleotides: 9.

The chain carries TRBV3-1 (or the pseudogene TRBV3-2) and TRBJ1-6; TRBD1 agrees at 7 bases. The V gene end was trimmed by 5 bases and the J gene end by 1 base; junction bases not matched to a gene: 8. This CDR3 region has 17 residues. Germline CDR1 reads LGHDT; CDR2 reads YNNKEL (reference sequence). CDR3 sequence (DNA): TGTGCCAGCAGCGCCCAGGGGACAGTTTCCTATAATTCACCCCTCCACTTT. This translates into CASSAQGTVSYNSPLHF.

This chain links TRBV5-1 with TRBJ1-4; 11 bases align to TRBD1. The CDR3 loop spans 14 amino acids. The J segment lost 7 bases and the V segment lost 2 bases, leaving 1 base of the junction unmatched. From germline, CDR1 is SGHRS and CDR2 YFSETQ. Here the CDR3 reads CASSFGQGAEKLFF. CDR3 in DNA: TGCGCCAGCAGCTTTGGACAGGGGGCTGAAAAACTGTTTTTT.

The V and J genes are TRBV4-3 and TRBJ1-2; a weak D match, TRBD1 (5 bases). V was trimmed by 1 base and J by 5 bases, leaving 11 bases between them. The CDR3 length is 14 residues. The germline gives CDR1 LGHNA, CDR2 YSLEER. DNA of the CDR3: TGCGCCAGCAGCCAAGGTGGGGCAGGGTATGGCTACACCTTC. As protein: CASSQGGAGYGYTF.

The chain is built from TRBV28 and TRBJ1-6; D is undetermined. The CDR3 has 13 residues. Germline CDR1 reads MDHEN; CDR2 reads SYDVKM. V dropped 6 bases and J dropped 7 bases, with 10 bases sitting between them. The CDR3 protein is CASRRNVNSPLHF. The CDR3 bases are TGTGCCAGCAGGCGGAACGTGAATTCACCCCTCCACTTT.

V usage is TRBV25-1 and J usage is TRBJ1-5; no firm D call. V shed 3 bases and J shed 0 bases, with 12 bases lying between them. Germline V gene data show CDR1 as MGHDK and CDR2 as SYGVNS. The length of the CDR3 is 16 residues. This CDR3 is CASSEPQYHSNQPQHF. The DNA of the CDR3 is TGTGCCAGCAGTGAGCCACAGTACCATAGCAATCAGCCCCAGCATTTT. The entire variable domain, with the rest obtained from reference TRBV25-1 and TRBJ1-5, is as follows: EADIYQTPRYLVIGTGKKITLECSQTMGHDKMYWYQQDPGMELHLIHYSYGVNSTEKGDLSSESTVSRIRTEHFPLTLESARPSHTSQYLCASSEPQYHSNQPQHFGDGTRLSIL.

V is TRBV28 and J is TRBJ2-7; D unclear. Germline CDR1 reads MDHEN; CDR2 reads SYDVKM. This CDR3 is built from 14 residues. Trimming pared 6 bases from V and 5 bases from J, leaving 17 bases between. The CDR3 loop is CASRPSPPQDEQYF. The CDR3 DNA reads TGTGCCAGCAGACCATCGCCGCCCCAGGACGAGCAGTACTTC.

This chain uses TRBV3-1 (or the pseudogene TRBV3-2) with TRBJ2-7; weak D call: TRBD2 (6 bases). V gave up 2 bases and J gave up 8 bases, with 13 bases separating them. Germline CDR1 reads LGHDT; CDR2 reads YNNKEL (reference sequence). The length of the CDR3 is 13 residues. CDR3 sequence: CASSQLKGGKQYF. CDR3 bases: TGTGCCAGCAGCCAACTCAAGGGAGGTAAGCAGTACTTC.

This clone has only one observation. This rearrangement joins TRBV9 to TRBJ2-3, with 7 bases fitting TRBD2. Germline V gene sequence: CDR1 SGDLS, CDR2 YYNGEE. The J segment lost 2 bases and the V segment lost 0 bases, leaving 6 bases of the junction unmatched. CDR3 length: 16 residues. CDR3 bases: TGTGCCAGCAGCGTAGGGCTAGCGGACCTCACAGATACGCAGTATTTT. Its translation is CASSVGLADLTDTQYF.

The J gene is TRBJ2-1, the V gene TRBV5-1; the D gene is possibly TRBD2 (5 bases). Trimming shortened V by 2 bases and J by 0 bases, and 15 bases separated the two germline ends. CDR1 and CDR2 from the germline V gene are SGHRS and YFSETQ. The CDR3 consists of 17 residues. The CDR3 DNA follows: TGCGCCAGCAGCTTATTAAAGCGACGGGACTCCTACAATGAGCAGTTCTTC. This encodes CASSLLKRRDSYNEQFF. The whole variable domain, remainder taken from reference TRBV5-1 and TRBJ2-1, is KAGVTQTPRYLIKTRGQQVTLSCSPISGHRSVSWYQQTPGQGLQFLFEYFSETQRNKGNFPGRFSGRQFSNSRSEMNVSTLELGDSALYLCASSLLKRRDSYNEQFFGPGTRLTVL.

The V and J genes are TRBV5-1 and TRBJ2-3; D perhaps matches TRBD1 (7 bases). This CDR3 comprises 14 residues. Germline loops: CDR1 SGHRS, CDR2 YFSETQ. Trimming took off 7 bases at V and 5 bases at J, with 17 bases between the two ends. As DNA, the CDR3 is TGCGCCAGCTCCACCCAGGGGGGAATAGATACGCAGTATTTT. This sequence encodes CASSTQGGIDTQYF.

This chain uses TRBV6-5 with TRBJ1-6; 11 bases fit TRBD1. Germline values: CDR1 MNHEY, CDR2 SVGAGI. V lost 1 base to trimming and J lost 9 bases; unmatched junction nucleotides: 2. The CDR3 is made up of 15 amino acids. CDR3 in amino acids: CASSYLDRGRSPLHF. For the CDR3, the DNA is TGTGCCAGCAGTTACTTGGACAGGGGGCGTTCACCCCTCCACTTT.

The chain joins TRBV2 to TRBJ2-2, with 12 bases fitting TRBD2. The CDR3 totals 17 residues. Germline CDR1 and CDR2: SNHLY and FYNNEI. Unmatched junction bases numbered 4, after V lost 4 bases and J lost 1 base. As DNA, the CDR3 is TGTGCCAGCAGTGTTACTAGCGGGGGGCGGAACACCGGGGAGCTGTTTTTT. Its protein is CASSVTSGGRNTGELFF.

The V and J genes are TRBV11-3 and TRBJ2-1; TRBD2 aligns across 11 bases. CDR1 and CDR2 from the germline V gene are SGHNT and YENEEA. This CDR3 has 16 residues. V shed 3 bases, J shed 3 bases, and the junction held 4 bases outside the gene matches. For the CDR3, the DNA is TGTGCCAGCAGCTTCAAGACTAGCGGGGTCTACAATGAGCAGTTCTTC. Its protein product is CASSFKTSGVYNEQFF.

This chain uses TRBV7-2 with TRBJ2-1, with TRBD2 matching over 7 bases. V trimming: 1 base; J trimming: 3 bases; junction bases outside the gene matches: 6. Germline-derived CDR1 and CDR2 are SGHTA and FQGNSA. The CDR3 has 16 amino acids. The CDR3 sequence: CASSLGGGGLYNEQFF. In DNA, the CDR3 is TGTGCCAGCAGCTTAGGTGGCGGGGGACTCTACAATGAGCAGTTCTTC.

This sequence joins TRBV11-2 and TRBJ2-3; D gene uncertain. The germline V gene encodes CDR1 SGHAT and CDR2 FQNNGV. V was shortened by 3 bases and J by 6 bases, with 7 bases between the two germline ends. CDR3 size: 12 residues. In nucleotides, the CDR3 is TGTGCCAGCAGCTTTATTGGCGATACGCAGTATTTT. It encodes CASSFIGDTQYF.